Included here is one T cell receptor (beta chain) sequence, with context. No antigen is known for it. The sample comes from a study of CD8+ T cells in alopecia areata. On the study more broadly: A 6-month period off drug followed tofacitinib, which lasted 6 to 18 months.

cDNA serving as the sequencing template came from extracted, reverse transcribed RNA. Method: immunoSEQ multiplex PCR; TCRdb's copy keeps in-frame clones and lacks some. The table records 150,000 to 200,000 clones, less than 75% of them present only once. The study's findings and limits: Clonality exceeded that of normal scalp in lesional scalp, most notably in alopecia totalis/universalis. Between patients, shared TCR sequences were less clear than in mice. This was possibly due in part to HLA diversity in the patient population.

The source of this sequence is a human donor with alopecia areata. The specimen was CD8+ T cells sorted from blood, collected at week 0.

CDR3 in amino acids: CASSFLSTDTQYF. The CDR3 DNA follows: TGTGCCAGCAGCTTCCTTTCGACAGATACGCAGTATTTT. This sequence joins TRBV13 and TRBJ2-3; D call uncertain. CDR1 is PRHDT, CDR2 FYEKMQ, per germline (reference sequence). The V gene lost 3 bases and the J gene lost 3 bases, with 7 bases spanning the gap. This CDR3 has 13 amino acids.